A selection of T cell receptor beta chains follows, all from one sample in a study of T cells in Graves' hyperthyroidism and ophthalmopathy. A single record per CDR3 protein comes from TCRdb applying MiXCR to the multiplex PCR reads. The profile covers some 570,000 distinct CDR3 sequences, with approximately 17% appearing a single time and approximately 15% taken by the ten largest. The specimen was blood. These receptors were taken from a woman younger than 30 with Graves' ophthalmopathy. Each CDR3 is given with its conserved first and last residue. D genes are given only for firm matches. Rows give clone size only sometimes, using once, few, many, or a class for an expanded clone.

TRBV27	many	TRBJ1-2	-	CASSSAGDYGYTF	TGTGCCAGCAGTTCAGCAGGGGACTATGGCTACACCTTC
TRBV11-1	many	TRBJ2-7	-	CASSLGTNTYEQYF	TGTGCCAGCAGCTTAGGGACTAACACTTACGAGCAGTACTTC
TRBV7-9	many	TRBJ2-7	-	CASSYPGPYEQYF	TGTGCCAGCAGCTATCCCGGTCCCTACGAGCAGTACTTC
TRBV2	few	TRBJ1-5	TRBD1	CASSGTGYSRQPQHF	TGTGCCAGCAGTGGGACAGGGTACTCACGGCAGCCCCAGCATTTT
TRBV11-2	many	TRBJ2-3	TRBD2	CASSPTSGGNTQYF	TGTGCCAGCAGCCCCACTAGCGGGGGGAATACGCAGTATTTT
TRBV7-9	few	TRBJ1-6	-	CASSPDSGNSPLHF	TGTGCCAGCAGCCCGGACAGTGGAAATTCACCCCTCCACTTT
TRBV5-6	many	TRBJ2-1	-	CASSLVGVNEQFF	TGTGCCAGCAGCTTGGTTGGGGTCAATGAGCAGTTCTTC
TRBV7-8	-	TRBJ1-6	-	CASSLGHNSPLHF	TGTGCCAGCAGCTTAGGGCATAATTCACCCCTCCACTTT
TRBV30	many	TRBJ1-2	TRBD1	CAWTRQGGYGYTF	TGTGCCTGGACCCGACAGGGCGGCTATGGCTACACCTTC
TRBV29-1	few	TRBJ2-7	-	CSVGDRPPYEQYF	TGCAGCGTCGGCGACAGACCCCCCTACGAGCAGTACTTC
TRBV5-1	few	TRBJ1-3	TRBD1	CASSPTGETGNTIYF	TGCGCCAGCAGCCCGACAGGGGAGACTGGAAACACCATATATTTT
TRBV27	many	TRBJ2-1	-	CASSFANSYNEQFF	TGTGCCAGCAGTTTCGCGAACTCCTACAATGAGCAGTTCTTC
TRBV14	-	TRBJ2-3	-	CASSPYLDTQYF	TGTGCCAGCAGCCCCTACCTCGACACGCAGTATTTT
TRBV11-2	many	TRBJ2-5	-	CASSPSISGFGETQYF	TGTGCCAGCAGTCCCTCGATTTCAGGGTTCGGAGAGACCCAGTACTTC
TRBV9	-	TRBJ2-1	TRBD2	CASSGGLAGGMRYNEQFF	TGTGCCAGCAGCGGTGGACTAGCGGGAGGAATGAGGTACAATGAGCAGTTCTTC
TRBV20-1	few	TRBJ1-2	-	CSVLPGPSSGDYGYTF	TGCAGTGTCCTCCCCGGGCCCTCCTCGGGGGACTATGGCTACACCTTC
TRBV10-3	-	TRBJ2-1	TRBD2	CAISDPAGVSYNEQFF	TGTGCCATCAGTGACCCGGCGGGAGTATCCTACAATGAGCAGTTCTTC
TRBV6-5	-	TRBJ2-5	TRBD2	CASSYVLSGGKETQYF	TGTGCCAGCAGTTACGTCCTATCGGGGGGTAAAGAGACCCAGTACTTC
TRBV6-2/TRBV6-3	many	TRBJ1-1	-	CASSYGGENTEAFF	TGTGCCAGCAGTTACGGGGGGGAGAACACTGAAGCTTTCTTT
TRBV27	few	TRBJ2-6	-	CASSSLEQAFASGANVLTF	TGTGCCAGCAGTTCCCTAGAACAGGCGTTTGCCTCTGGGGCCAACGTCCTGACTTTC
TRBV10-3	many	TRBJ2-3	TRBD2	CAITKGLASTDTQYF	TGTGCCATCACAAAGGGACTAGCTAGCACAGATACGCAGTATTTT
TRBV6-6	few	TRBJ2-3	-	CASSYNGATQYF	TGTGCCAGCAGTTACAACGGTGCGACGCAGTATTTT